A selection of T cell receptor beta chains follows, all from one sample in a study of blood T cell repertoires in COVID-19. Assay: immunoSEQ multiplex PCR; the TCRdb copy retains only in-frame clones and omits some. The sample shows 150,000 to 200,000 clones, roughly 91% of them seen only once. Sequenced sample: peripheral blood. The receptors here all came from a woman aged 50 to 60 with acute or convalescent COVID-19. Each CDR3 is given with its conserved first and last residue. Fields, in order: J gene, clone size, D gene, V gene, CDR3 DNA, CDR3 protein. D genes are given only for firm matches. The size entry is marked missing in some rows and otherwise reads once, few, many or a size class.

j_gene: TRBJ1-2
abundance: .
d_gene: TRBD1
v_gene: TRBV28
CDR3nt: TGTGCCAGCACCACCGGGACAGACTATGGCTACACCTTC
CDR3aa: CASTTGTDYGYTF

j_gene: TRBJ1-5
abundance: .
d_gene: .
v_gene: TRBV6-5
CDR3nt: TGTGCCAGCAGTTACGGGCTTAAACAGCCCCAGCATTTT
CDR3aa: CASSYGLKQPQHF

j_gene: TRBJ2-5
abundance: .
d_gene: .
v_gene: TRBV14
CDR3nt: TGTGCCAGCAGCCGATTTTCCAGTCAAGAGACCCAGTACTTC
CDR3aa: CASSRFSSQETQYF

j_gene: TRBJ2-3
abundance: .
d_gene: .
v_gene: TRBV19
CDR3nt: TGTGCCAGTAGTATCGCGGCAGATACGCAGTATTTT
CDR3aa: CASSIAADTQYF

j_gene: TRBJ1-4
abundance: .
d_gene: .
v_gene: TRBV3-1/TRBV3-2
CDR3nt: TGTGCCAGCAGCCAAGGGGGAGAGAATGAAAAACTGTTTTTT
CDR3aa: CASSQGGENEKLFF

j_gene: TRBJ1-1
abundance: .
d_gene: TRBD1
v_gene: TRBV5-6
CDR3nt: TGTGCCAGCAGCCCAAAACAGGGGGGGATGAACACTGAAGCTTTCTTT
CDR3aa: CASSPKQGGMNTEAFF

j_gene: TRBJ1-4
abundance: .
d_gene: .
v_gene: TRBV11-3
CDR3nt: TGTGCCAGCAGCCCCCAACCACAGGGAGAGGCGAGGACTAATGAAAAACTGTTTTTT
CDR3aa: CASSPQPQGEARTNEKLFF

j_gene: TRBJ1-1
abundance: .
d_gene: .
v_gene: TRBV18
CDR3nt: TGTGCCAGCTCCCGACAGGATTTGACTGAAGCTTTCTTT
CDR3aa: CASSRQDLTEAFF

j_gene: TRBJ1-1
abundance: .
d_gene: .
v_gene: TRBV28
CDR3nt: TGTGCCAGCAGTGGAACAGAGACTGAAGCTTTCTTT
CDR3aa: CASSGTETEAFF

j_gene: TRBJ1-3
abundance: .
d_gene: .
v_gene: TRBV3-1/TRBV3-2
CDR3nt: TGTGCCAGCAGCCCCGTGGCAGAACGGGGGGCTTCTGGAAACACCATATATTTT
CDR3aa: CASSPVAERGASGNTIYF

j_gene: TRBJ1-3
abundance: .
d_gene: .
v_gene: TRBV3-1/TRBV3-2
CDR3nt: TGTGCCAGCAGCCCTTCCGCGGCAGGGATCGACGGAAACACCATATATTTT
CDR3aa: CASSPSAAGIDGNTIYF

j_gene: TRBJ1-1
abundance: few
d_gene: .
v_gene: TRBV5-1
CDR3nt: TGCGCCAGCAGCTTGGTGGGGCCGGGCACTGAAGCTTTCTTT
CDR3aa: CASSLVGPGTEAFF

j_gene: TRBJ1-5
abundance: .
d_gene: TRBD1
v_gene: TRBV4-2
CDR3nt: TGTGCCAGCAGCCAAGGACAGGGGTCCAATCAGCCCCAGCATTTT
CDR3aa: CASSQGQGSNQPQHF

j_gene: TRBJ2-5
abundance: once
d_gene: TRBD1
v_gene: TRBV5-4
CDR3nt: TGTGCCAGCAGCCCGGACAGGTATCAAGAGACCCAGTACTTC
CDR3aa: CASSPDRYQETQYF

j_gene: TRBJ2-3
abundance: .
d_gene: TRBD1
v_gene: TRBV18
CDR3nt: TGTGCCAGCTCACCGGCACAGGGGCGATCCGATACGCAGTATTTT
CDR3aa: CASSPAQGRSDTQYF